These 13 T cell receptor beta chains originate from one sample sequenced in a study of tumor-infiltrating lymphocytes in oesophageal squamous cell carcinoma. TCRdb analysed the PCR reads with MiXCR anew, one entry per CDR3 protein. The sample includes about 19,000 distinct CDR3 sequences, around 41% seen only once; the top ten take 35% to 50%. The sample comprised esophageal tumor tissue. The source is a male donor with esophageal squamous cell carcinoma.

In this sample, this clonotype turned up a few times. The CDR3: CASSLVPSVYNEQFF. DNA of the CDR3: TGTGCCAGCAGCTTAGTTCCTAGCGTCTACAATGAGCAGTTCTTC. The genes are TRBV11-2 and TRBJ2-7, with D possibly TRBD2 on 6 matching bases. The DNA matches TRBJ2-1 better at its end, which makes the J call doubtful. The CDR3 is made up of 15 amino acids. Germline V CDR1 and CDR2: SGHAT, FQNNGV.

This clonotype was counted at least ten times. In DNA form, the CDR3 reads TGTGCCAGCAGCAATCTAGCGGGAGGGATCAATGAGCAGTTCTTC. Translating it yields CASSNLAGGINEQFF. This chain links TRBV11-2 with TRBJ2-1; 12 positions agree with TRBD2. The CDR3 loop spans 15 amino acids. Germline loops: CDR1 SGHAT, CDR2 FQNNGV. Losses at the gene ends were 5 bases for V and 6 bases for J; bases not matched to a gene: 5. The whole variable domain, remainder taken from reference TRBV11-2 and TRBJ2-1, is EAGVAQSPRYKIIEKRQSVAFWCNPISGHATLYWYQQILGQGPKLLIQFQNNGVVDDSQLPKDRFSAERLKGVDSTLKIQPAKLEDSAVYLCASSNLAGGINEQFFGPGTRLTVL.

The rearrangement joins TRBV6-1 to TRBJ2-7, with no clear D. From germline, CDR1 is MNHNS and CDR2 SASEGT. The ends were cut back, 7 bases at V and 7 bases at J, with 23 bases in the middle. The CDR3 consists of 15 residues. The CDR3 nucleotides are TGTGCCAGCACTTCCCTCGCAGGCTCCTACAATGAGCAGTACTTC. This translates into CASTSLAGSYNEQYF.

This clonotype was observed many times. The V and J genes are TRBV11-2 and TRBJ2-5; D may correspond to TRBD1 or TRBD2 (5 bases each). The CDR3 has 12 residues. Germline assignment: CDR1 SGHAT and CDR2 FQNNGV. With 4 bases removed from V and 9 bases from J, the gap between germline ends came to 12 bases. The DNA for the CDR3 is TGTGCCAGCAGCTGGCCCCGGGGCGCCCAGTACTTC. Translated: CASSWPRGAQYF.

This clonotype was picked up many times. The rearrangement links TRBV6-1 to TRBJ1-6; D perhaps matches TRBD1 (6 bases). Germline V gene data show CDR1 as MNHNS and CDR2 as SASEGT. Between the trimmed V and J ends, which lost 5 bases and 8 bases, there was a span of 16 bases. The CDR3 spans 15 residues. CDR3 region: CASSSPTGMDSPLHF. CDR3 sequence (DNA): TGTGCCAGCAGTTCTCCGACAGGAATGGATTCACCCCTCCACTTT.

V and J are TRBV6-4 and TRBJ2-3, with D possibly being TRBD2 (5 bases). The CDR3 runs 13 residues. Trimming removed 0 bases at V and 13 bases at J, with 14 bases between. Looked up from germline, CDR1 is MRHNA and CDR2 is SNTAGT. This CDR3 is CASSDSNGELKYF. The CDR3 DNA reads TGTGCCAGCAGTGACTCGAACGGGGAATTAAAGTATTTT.

This clonotype counts as medium-sized. The chain couples TRBV7-9 to TRBJ2-2; 8 bases align to TRBD1. J was trimmed by 3 bases and V by 3 bases; bases with no gene match: 3. Germline CDR1 is SEHNR and CDR2 is FQNEAQ (reference sequence). The CDR3 contains 15 residues. CDR3 in DNA: TGTGCCAGCAGCTTCGGACAGGGTTACACCGGGGAGCTGTTTTTT. Encoded protein: CASSFGQGYTGELFF.

There are a few counts of this clonotype. The rearrangement links TRBV9 to TRBJ2-1; no reliable D call. Per the germline V gene, CDR1 is SGDLS and CDR2 is YYNGEE. This CDR3 contains 16 residues. V was cut by 3 bases and J by 9 bases, with 22 bases left in between. The DNA for the CDR3 is TGTGCCAGCAGCGCCGACGTTGGCTGGGAATGGGGTGAGCAGTTCTTC. Amino acids: CASSADVGWEWGEQFF.

There are a few counts of this clonotype. J is TRBJ1-2 and V is TRBV2, with D maybe TRBD1 (5 bases). The V and J ends lost 4 bases and 8 bases respectively, with 11 bases between them. Per germline, CDR1 SNHLY and CDR2 FYNNEI. CDR3 length: 12 residues. The CDR3 DNA follows: TGTGCCAGCAGTGCCGACAGAGTCGGCTACACCTTC. Protein: CASSADRVGYTF.

This clonotype was recorded many times. This chain joins TRBV20-1 and TRBJ2-3; D is tentatively TRBD1 or TRBD2 (5 bases each). Germline CDR1 is DFQATT and CDR2 is SNEGSKA (reference sequence). Trimming cost V 6 bases and J 0 bases, with 13 bases left between them. The CDR3 spans 14 residues. CDR3 sequence: CSATGTASTDTQYF. CDR3 DNA sequence: TGCAGTGCAACCGGGACCGCTAGCACAGATACGCAGTATTTT.

Note on this clonotype: Germline is not matched at one junction end, which may reflect a read error. This sequence joins TRBV7-2 and TRBJ2-5; D is perhaps TRBD1 (6 bases). TRBJ2-1 explains the end of the DNA better; the J call may be wrong. Germline CDR1 is SGHTA and CDR2 is FQGNSA. The CDR3 runs to 14 residues. The CDR3 loop reads CASSLEDSYNEQFF. The CDR3 nucleotides read TGTGCCAGCAGCTTAGAGGACAGCTACAATGAACAGTTCTTC.

This clonotype was recorded a few times. The chain joins TRBV7-9 to TRBJ2-1, with 7 nucleotides matching TRBD1. CDR1 and CDR2 (germline): SEHNR, FQNEAQ (reference sequence). V trimming: 4 bases; J trimming: 4 bases; junction bases outside the gene matches: 10. The CDR3 has 16 amino acids. CDR3 loop: CASSYRGQRGYNEQFF. CDR3 DNA: TGTGCCAGCAGCTACCGGGGACAGAGGGGTTACAATGAGCAGTTCTTC.

The chain couples TRBV24-1 to TRBJ2-5; 11 bases line up with TRBD2. CDR1 is KGHDR and CDR2 is SFDVKD in the germline V gene. This CDR3 has 16 amino acids. After removal of 4 bases from V and 1 base from J, the junction contained 4 bases not matched to a gene. CDR3 residues: CATSEAGTSGQETQYF. CDR3 nucleotide sequence: TGTGCCACCAGTGAGGCGGGGACTAGCGGCCAAGAGACCCAGTACTTC.